This T cell receptor (beta chain) stems from a study of blood T cell repertoires in COVID-19. The CDR3 loop spans 13 amino acids. V lost 6 bases and J lost 6; bases outside the gene matches: 5. Germline-derived CDR1 and CDR2 are SGHAT and FQNNGV. The data were produced by immunoSEQ multiplex PCR, yet TCRdb's version contains in-frame clones alone and is incomplete. Altogether over 150,000 clones are present, 85% to 95% being singletons, with the ten largest covering 0.5% to 0.65%. Input material: peripheral blood. The rearrangement joins TRBV11-2 to TRBJ2-1, with 7 bases aligning to TRBD1. The sequence was obtained from a man in his fifties with acute or convalescent COVID-19. The CDR3 nucleotides are TGTGCCAGCAGTTCGGGACAGACCAATGAGCAGTTCTTC. This sequence encodes CASSSGQTNEQFF.